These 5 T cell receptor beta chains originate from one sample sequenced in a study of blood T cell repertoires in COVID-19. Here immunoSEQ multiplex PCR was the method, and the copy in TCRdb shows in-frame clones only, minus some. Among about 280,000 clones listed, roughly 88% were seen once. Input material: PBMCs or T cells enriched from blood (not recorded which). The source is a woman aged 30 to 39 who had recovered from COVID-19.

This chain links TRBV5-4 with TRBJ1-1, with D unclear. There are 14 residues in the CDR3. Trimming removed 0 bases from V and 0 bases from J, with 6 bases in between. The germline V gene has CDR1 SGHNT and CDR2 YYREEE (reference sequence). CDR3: CASSLGGLNTEAFF. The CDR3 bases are TGTGCCAGCAGCTTGGGCGGGTTGAACACTGAAGCTTTCTTT.

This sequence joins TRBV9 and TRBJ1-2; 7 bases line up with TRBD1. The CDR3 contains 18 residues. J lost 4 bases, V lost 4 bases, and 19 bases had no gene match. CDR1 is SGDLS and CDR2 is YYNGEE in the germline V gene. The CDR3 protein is CASSPTPTGSLSFYGYTF. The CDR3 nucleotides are TGTGCCAGCAGCCCTACCCCGACAGGGAGTCTTTCTTTCTATGGCTACACCTTC.

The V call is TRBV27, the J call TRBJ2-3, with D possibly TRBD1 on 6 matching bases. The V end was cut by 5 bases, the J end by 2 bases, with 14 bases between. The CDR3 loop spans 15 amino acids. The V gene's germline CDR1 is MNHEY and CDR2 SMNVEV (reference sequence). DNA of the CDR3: TGTGCCAGCAGTCACCGGGACACAATCACAGATACGCAGTATTTT. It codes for CASSHRDTITDTQYF.

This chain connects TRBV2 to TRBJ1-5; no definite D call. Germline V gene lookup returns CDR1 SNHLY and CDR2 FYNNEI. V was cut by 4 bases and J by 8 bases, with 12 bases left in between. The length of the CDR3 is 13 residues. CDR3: CASSGGGSKPQHF. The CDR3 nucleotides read TGTGCCAGCAGTGGGGGAGGTAGCAAGCCCCAGCATTTT. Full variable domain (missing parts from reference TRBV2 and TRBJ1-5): EPEVTQTPSHQVTQMGQEVILRCVPISNHLYFYWYRQILGQKVEFLVSFYNNEISEKSEIFDDQFSVERPDGSNFTLKIRSTKLEDSAMYFCASSGGGSKPQHFGDGTRLSIL.

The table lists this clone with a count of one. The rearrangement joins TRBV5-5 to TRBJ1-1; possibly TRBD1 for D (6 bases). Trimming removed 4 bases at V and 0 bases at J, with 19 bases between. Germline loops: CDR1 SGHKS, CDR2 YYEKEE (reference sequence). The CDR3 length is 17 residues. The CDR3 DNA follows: TGTGCCAGCAGCACCCGGGACATCCCAAAACTGAACACTGAAGCTTTCTTT. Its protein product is CASSTRDIPKLNTEAFF.